The 32 T cell receptor beta chains listed next were all sequenced from one sample in a study of OX40 agonist ivuxolimab in advanced cancers. Assay: immunoSEQ multiplex PCR; the TCRdb copy retains only in-frame clones and omits some. The profile covers roughly 58,000 clones, with 87% appearing a single time and under 0.8% taken by the ten largest. Material: CD4+ or CD8+ T cells sorted from blood, obtained in a trial of the OX40 agonist ivuxolimab. These receptors all come from an adult with an advanced solid tumor such as melanoma, head and neck, liver or kidney cancer.

The chain has TRBV10-3 and TRBJ2-3; 12 nucleotides line up with TRBD2. The CDR3 is made up of 16 amino acids. Germline CDR1 ENHRY, CDR2 SYGVKD. Germline trimming cut 5 bases from V and 3 bases from J; bases unmatched to any gene: 6. The CDR3 nucleotides read TGTGCCATCAGTAAGAAGACTAGCGGGAGTACAGATACGCAGTATTTT. Its translation is CAISKKTSGSTDTQYF.

The gene calls are TRBV2 and TRBJ1-5, with 9 bases matching TRBD1. Germline V CDR1 and CDR2: SNHLY, FYNNEI. The CDR3 contains 15 residues. Losses at the gene ends were 3 bases for V and 6 bases for J; bases not matched to a gene: 6. The CDR3 DNA reads as TGTGCCAGCAGTGAGGACAGGGGTGTAAGTCAGCCCCAGCATTTT. It encodes CASSEDRGVSQPQHF.

V usage is TRBV18 and J usage is TRBJ2-5; 8 bases agree with TRBD1. Germline V CDR1 and CDR2: KGHSH, LQKENI. The CDR3 consists of 13 residues. The V gene end was trimmed by 0 bases and the J gene end by 10 bases; junction bases not matched to a gene: 4. In DNA, the CDR3 is TGTGCCAGCTCACCACCGAACAGGGGGGACCAGTACTTC. Translation: CASSPPNRGDQYF.

The chain carries TRBV5-1 and TRBJ2-4, with D hard to call. V was trimmed by 0 bases and J by 1 base, leaving 5 bases between them. The germline V gene encodes CDR1 SGHRS and CDR2 YFSETQ. The CDR3 is 14 amino acids. CDR3 nucleotides: TGCGCCAGCAGCTTGGAAGGGGCCAAAAACATTCAGTACTTC. It encodes CASSLEGAKNIQYF.

The genes are TRBV5-1 and TRBJ1-1; a weak D match, TRBD1 (5 bases). The V and J ends lost 0 bases and 5 bases respectively, with 11 bases between them. CDR1 and CDR2 (germline): SGHRS, YFSETQ. CDR3 length equals 14 residues. CDR3 in amino acids: CASSLAGGYTEAFF. Written as DNA, the CDR3 is TGCGCCAGCAGCTTGGCCGGGGGGTATACTGAAGCTTTCTTT.

V gene TRBV4-1 combines with J gene TRBJ2-5, with D possibly matching TRBD2 (5 bases). V was pared by 2 bases and J by 2 bases, with 12 bases between. The CDR3 has 15 residues. CDR1 is MGHRA and CDR2 is YSYEKL in the germline V gene. CDR3: CASSQSLGGQETQYF. The CDR3 region has the DNA TGCGCCAGCAGCCAATCCCTAGGAGGACAAGAGACCCAGTACTTC.

CDR3 sequence: CASSRDGPGNTIYF. As DNA, the CDR3 is TGTGCCAGCAGCAGGGACGGCCCTGGAAACACCATATATTTT. The V call is TRBV5-4, the J call TRBJ1-3, with D perhaps matching TRBD1 (5 bases). Looked up from germline, CDR1 is SGHNT and CDR2 is YYREEE (reference sequence). This CDR3 region has 14 residues. V was clipped by 4 bases and J by 2 bases, with 10 bases between them.

The chain recombines TRBV18 with TRBJ1-4; D might be TRBD1 (5 bases). The germline V gene has CDR1 KGHSH and CDR2 LQKENI. The CDR3 length is 13 residues. Trimming pared 5 bases from V and 13 bases from J, leaving 17 bases between. The CDR3 loop is CASSAGTNLGLFF. CDR3 in DNA: TGTGCCAGCTCAGCAGGGACGAACCTGGGACTGTTTTTT. Looking up the rest from reference TRBV18 and TRBJ1-4 gives the full variable domain: NAGVMQNPRHLVRRRGQEARLRCSPMKGHSHVYWYRQLPEEGLKFMVYLQKENIIDESGMPKERFSAEFPKEGPSILRIQQVVRGDSAAYFCASSAGTNLGLFFGSGTQLSVL.

This chain links TRBV28 with TRBJ2-7; 8 bases match TRBD1. Losses at the gene ends were 5 bases for V and 3 bases for J; bases not matched to a gene: 12. Germline V gene lookup returns CDR1 MDHEN and CDR2 SYDVKM. CDR3 size: 16 residues. DNA for the CDR3: TGTGCCAGCAGTCCTACCACCGGGACAGGCATCTACGAGCAGTACTTC. Protein: CASSPTTGTGIYEQYF. Supplemented by reference TRBV28 and TRBJ2-7, the full variable domain reads DVKVTQSSRYLVKRTGEKVFLECVQDMDHENMFWYRQDPGLGLRLIYFSYDVKMKEKGDIPEGYSVSREKKERFSLILESASTNQTSMYLCASSPTTGTGIYEQYFGPGTRLTVT.

The chain joins TRBV4-1 to TRBJ2-2, with 7 bases identical to TRBD1. Per the germline V gene, CDR1 is MGHRA and CDR2 is YSYEKL. This CDR3 has 16 residues. V lost 2 bases, J lost 0 bases, and 3 bases stayed unmatched. The CDR3 region has the DNA TGCGCCAGCAGCCAAACGGACAGGTCGAACACCGGGGAGCTGTTTTTT. The encoded protein is CASSQTDRSNTGELFF.

J is TRBJ2-7 and V is TRBV7-6; 11 bases are a match to TRBD2. J gave up 5 bases and V 1 base, and 16 bases lay outside the gene matches. CDR1 is SGHVS and CDR2 is FNYEAQ in the germline V gene. The CDR3 contains 19 residues. The CDR3 loop reads CASSLVWSTSGAPRHEQYF. CDR3 nucleotide sequence: TGTGCCAGCAGCTTAGTTTGGTCGACTAGCGGGGCGCCGCGGCACGAGCAGTACTTC. The full variable domain, rest sourced from reference TRBV7-6 and TRBJ2-7, is GAGVSQSPRYKVTKRGQDVALRCDPISGHVSLYWYRQALGQGPEFLTYFNYEAQQDKSGLPNDRFSAERPEGSISTLTIQRTEQRDSAMYRCASSLVWSTSGAPRHEQYFGPGTRLTVT.

The chain combines TRBV6-1 with TRBJ2-7; D remains unclear. In germline, CDR1 is MNHNS, CDR2 SASEGT. The CDR3 has 13 amino acids. V was clipped by 7 bases and J by 4 bases, with 14 bases between them. CDR3 DNA sequence: TGTGCCAGCAAGGCGAGTTCAGATTACGAGCAGTACTTC. It yields the protein CASKASSDYEQYF.

The V and J genes are TRBV27 and TRBJ1-5; 7 bases are shared with TRBD1. Germline values: CDR1 MNHEY, CDR2 SMNVEV (reference sequence). The V and J ends lost 8 bases and 3 bases, in that order; junction bases with no gene match: 4. This CDR3 has 13 residues. The CDR3 DNA reads TGTGCCAGCTATAGGGGGCCCAATCAGCCCCAGCATTTT. This sequence encodes CASYRGPNQPQHF.

This sequence joins TRBV5-1 and TRBJ1-5; the D is unclear. The CDR3 totals 15 residues. The germline V gene has CDR1 SGHRS and CDR2 YFSETQ. V lost 0 bases, J lost 2 bases, and 9 bases lay in between. CDR3 in amino acids: CASSLGVERNQPQHF. As DNA, the CDR3 is TGCGCCAGCAGCTTGGGGGTGGAGCGCAATCAGCCCCAGCATTTT.

The V gene is TRBV11-2, the J gene TRBJ1-3, with TRBD1 matching over 7 bases. This CDR3 contains 15 residues. Germline trimming cut 5 bases from V and 4 bases from J; bases unmatched to any gene: 8. Germline-derived CDR1 and CDR2 are SGHAT and FQNNGV. The CDR3 sequence: CASSLNTGAGNTIYF. CDR3 DNA: TGTGCCAGCAGCCTCAACACAGGGGCAGGAAACACCATATATTTT.

The V gene is TRBV20-1, the J gene TRBJ2-5, with D unresolved. Germline lookup yields CDR1 DFQATT and CDR2 SNEGSKA (reference sequence). V was shortened by 0 bases and J by 5 bases, with 1 base between the two germline ends. This CDR3 spans 10 amino acids. The CDR3 DNA follows: TGCAGTGCTAGAGATGAGACCCAGTACTTC. It yields the protein CSARDETQYF.

The chain employs TRBV10-2 and TRBJ2-1, with 12 positions matching TRBD2. This CDR3 spans 15 amino acids. Trimming cost V 6 bases and J 5 bases; bases outside gene matches: 5. The germline V gene encodes CDR1 WSHSY and CDR2 SAAADI. The CDR3, as DNA: TGCGCCAGCAGGCTAGCGGGAGGGGCAAACAATGAGCAGTTCTTC. Protein product: CASRLAGGANNEQFF.

As to this clone: The identical CDR3 is also encoded by other nucleotide sequences in the sample. This chain joins TRBV14 and TRBJ1-6; D is ambiguous. CDR1 and CDR2 (germline): SGHDN, FVKESK. Between the trimmed V and J ends, which lost 0 bases and 10 bases, there was a span of 7 bases. CDR3 length equals 13 residues. The CDR3 is CASSQDPGSPLHF. In nucleotides, the CDR3 is TGTGCCAGCAGCCAAGATCCGGGGTCACCCCTCCACTTT.

The gene calls are TRBV19 and TRBJ2-1, with D uncertain. The V and J ends lost 1 base and 4 bases respectively, with 8 bases between them. This CDR3 contains 14 residues. Germline loops: CDR1 LNHDA, CDR2 SQIVND (reference sequence). The CDR3 nucleotides read TGTGCCAGTAGTATAGTTGACTGGTACAATGAGCAGTTCTTC. Protein: CASSIVDWYNEQFF. The full variable domain, completed using reference TRBV19 and TRBJ2-1, is DGGITQSPKYLFRKEGQNVTLSCEQNLNHDAMYWYRQDPGQGLRLIYYSQIVNDFQKGDIAEGYSVSREKKESFPLTVTSAQKNPTAFYLCASSIVDWYNEQFFGPGTRLTVL.

The chain links TRBV6-5 to TRBJ2-7; D perhaps matches TRBD1 (6 bases). The V gene lost 6 bases and the J gene lost 4 bases, with 16 bases spanning the gap. Germline loops: CDR1 MNHEY, CDR2 SVGAGI. The CDR3 consists of 14 residues. DNA for the CDR3: TGTGCCAGCAGCGCGGCAGGGGTCTTGTACGAGCAGTACTTC. It is translated as CASSAAGVLYEQYF.

The chain links TRBV18 to TRBJ1-1, with 8 nucleotides matching TRBD1. Per germline, CDR1 KGHSH and CDR2 LQKENI. This CDR3 spans 16 amino acids. Trimming at V came to 2 bases and at J to 3 bases, leaving 8 bases not matched to a gene. CDR3 coding DNA: TGTGCCAGCTCACCATTCCAAGGACAGGGAGACACTGAAGCTTTCTTT. Protein sequence: CASSPFQGQGDTEAFF.

This clone has just one count. The chain couples TRBV9 to TRBJ2-4, with TRBD2 matching 8 bases. The junction had 4 bases not matched to a gene; V was cut back by 0 bases and J by 5 bases. Germline loops: CDR1 SGDLS, CDR2 YYNGEE. The CDR3 consists of 15 residues. Written as DNA, the CDR3 is TGTGCCAGCAGCGTAGATGGGACTAGGGAAAACATTCAGTACTTC. This encodes CASSVDGTRENIQYF.

This clone showed up just once. The V call is TRBV25-1, the J call TRBJ1-2, with D possibly TRBD1 on 6 matching bases. Trimming shortened V by 4 bases and J by 6 bases, and 15 bases separated the two germline ends. Germline CDR1 MGHDK, CDR2 SYGVNS. This CDR3 has 14 amino acids. This CDR3 is CASSGQVGRDGYTF. The CDR3 bases are TGTGCCAGCAGTGGACAGGTAGGCCGAGATGGCTACACCTTC.

The chain carries TRBV7-6 and TRBJ1-1; D is uncertain. Trimming shortened V by 1 base and J by 0 bases, and 12 bases separated the two germline ends. There are 16 residues in the CDR3. CDR1 is SGHVS, CDR2 FNYEAQ, per germline. Here the CDR3 DNA reads TGTGCCAGCAGCTTAGGGTATGAAGCAATGAACACTGAAGCTTTCTTT. Its translation: CASSLGYEAMNTEAFF.

This rearrangement joins TRBV5-6 to TRBJ1-6; no definite D call. The CDR3 is 14 residues long. The V and J ends lost 3 bases and 10 bases respectively, with 14 bases between them. Germline-derived CDR1 and CDR2 are SGHDT and YYEEEE. As DNA, the CDR3 is TGTGCCAGCAGCTCTGACCTACTTGAATCACCCCTCCACTTT. Translated: CASSSDLLESPLHF.

This clone has a single count. J is TRBJ1-3 and V is TRBV7-8; D remains ambiguous. Between the trimmed V and J ends, which lost 5 bases and 4 bases, there was a span of 12 bases. Germline CDR1 is SGHVS and CDR2 is FQNEAQ. The CDR3 has 14 amino acids. This CDR3 is CASSPPLGGNTIYF. Written as DNA, the CDR3 is TGTGCCAGCAGCCCCCCTCTGGGGGGAAACACCATATATTTT.

In nucleotides, the CDR3 is TGTGCCAGTATTTTGACTGGAAGCACCGGGGAGCTGTTTTTT. Translation: CASILTGSTGELFF. The V call is TRBV19, the J call TRBJ2-2; D remains unclear. Trimming removed 7 bases from V and 4 bases from J, with 13 bases in between. This CDR3 region has 14 residues. The germline CDR1 and CDR2 sequences are LNHDA and SQIVND (reference sequence).

The CDR3 DNA reads TGTGCCATCAGTGAGCCGGACAGGGGGTTCGAGCAGTACTTC. Amino acid sequence: CAISEPDRGFEQYF. The chain uses TRBV10-3 and TRBJ2-7, with 10 bases fitting TRBD1. Trimming at V came to 2 bases and at J to 6 bases, leaving 4 bases not matched to a gene. From germline, CDR1 is ENHRY and CDR2 SYGVKD. The CDR3 sequence is 14 residues long.

The chain is built from TRBV7-2 and TRBJ1-2, with 8 bases that match TRBD1. Germline V gene sequence: CDR1 SGHTA, CDR2 FQGNSA. The V and J ends lost 6 bases and 2 bases, in that order; junction bases with no gene match: 5. The CDR3 loop spans 14 amino acids. The CDR3 protein is CASRGGDRNYGYTF. The CDR3 nucleotides are TGTGCCAGCAGAGGGGGGGACAGGAACTATGGCTACACCTTC.

This clone has only one observation. V and J are TRBV29-1 and TRBJ1-1; perhaps TRBD1 as D (6 bases). Germline V gene lookup returns CDR1 SQVTM and CDR2 ANQGSEA. The CDR3 runs 13 residues. Trimming pared 7 bases from V and 4 bases from J, leaving 16 bases between. The CDR3, as DNA: TGCAGCGGAAGTTACAGGGCCCGCACTGAAGCTTTCTTT. Protein: CSGSYRARTEAFF.

The chain joins TRBV27 to TRBJ1-5; no clear D. Germline V gives CDR1 MNHEY, CDR2 SMNVEV (reference sequence). There are 11 residues in the CDR3. The germline V and J ends were trimmed by 5 bases and 9 bases, with 8 bases remaining between them. In DNA, the CDR3 is TGTGCCAGCAGTCCCCCCTCGCCCCAGCATTTT. Amino acid sequence: CASSPPSPQHF.

V and J are TRBV19 and TRBJ1-4, with 11 bases fitting TRBD1. Trimming took 5 bases from V and 6 from J; bases not matched to a gene: 17. Germline CDR1 LNHDA, CDR2 SQIVND (reference sequence). The CDR3 spans 19 residues. CDR3 sequence (DNA): TGTGCCAGTAGTCAAGGAGCAGGGACAGGGGGATCGGGCGATGAAAAACTGTTTTTT. Translation: CASSQGAGTGGSGDEKLFF.